What follows are 5 T cell receptor beta chains derived from one specimen sequenced in a study of PD-L1 blockade in urothelial cancer. The method was immunoSEQ multiplex PCR; TCRdb's version includes in-frame clones alone and lacks a portion of them. The table has approximately 46,000 clones, approximately 80% seen once. The sequenced sample was PBMCs, obtained around atezolizumab (anti-PD-L1) treatment. The receptors come from an older man with urothelial cancer.

The V and J genes are TRBV9 and TRBJ1-2; the D gene is possibly TRBD1 (6 bases). Trimming took 0 bases from V and 4 from J, leaving 13 bases between them. The CDR3 consists of 15 residues. Germline V gives CDR1 SGDLS, CDR2 YYNGEE. CDR3 region: CASSVEGGLFYGYTF. In DNA form, the CDR3 reads TGTGCCAGCAGCGTAGAGGGGGGGTTATTCTATGGCTACACCTTC.

The chain carries TRBV6-1 and TRBJ1-6; no clear D. Germline V CDR1 and CDR2: MNHNS, SASEGT. Between the trimmed V and J ends, which lost 0 bases and 9 bases, there was a span of 15 bases. The CDR3 length is 16 residues. In nucleotides, the CDR3 is TGTGCCAGCAGTGAAGCGCGGGAGGTGAAGGGTTCACCCCTCCACTTT. The encoded protein is CASSEAREVKGSPLHF.

The chain has TRBV7-2 and TRBJ1-5; unclear D gene. V gave up 5 bases and J gave up 4 bases, with 12 bases separating them. The CDR3 sequence is 14 residues long. Germline assignment: CDR1 SGHTA and CDR2 FQGNSA. CDR3 coding DNA: TGTGCCAGCAGCCCAGAGGCCGCTAATCAGCCCCAGCATTTT. Residues: CASSPEAANQPQHF. Full variable domain (missing parts from reference TRBV7-2 and TRBJ1-5): GAGVSQSPSNKVTEKGKDVELRCDPISGHTALYWYRQSLGQGLEFLIYFQGNSAPDKSGLPSDRFSAERTGGSVSTLTIQRTQQEDSAVYLCASSPEAANQPQHFGDGTRLSIL.

This sequence joins TRBV10-3 and TRBJ1-4; the D gene is possibly TRBD1 (6 bases). Germline V lookup: CDR1 ENHRY, CDR2 SYGVKD. CDR3 length: 19 amino acids. The germline V and J ends were trimmed by 8 bases and 2 bases, with 27 bases remaining between them. For the CDR3, the DNA is TGTGCCATCTTTTTAGGGTCAACTAGGGGGGGTAAGACTAATGAAAAACTGTTTTTT. As protein: CAIFLGSTRGGKTNEKLFF.

This clone appeared a single time. The chain is built from TRBV10-3 and TRBJ1-4; perhaps TRBD1 as D (5 bases). Trimming pared 2 bases from V and 5 bases from J, leaving 6 bases between. This CDR3 contains 13 residues. Per the germline V gene, CDR1 is ENHRY and CDR2 is SYGVKD. CDR3: CAISEDRNEKLFF. CDR3 bases: TGTGCCATCAGTGAGGACAGAAATGAAAAACTGTTTTTT.